A single sample gave rise to the 28 T cell receptor beta chains below, sequenced in a study of T cell changes during pregnancy in multiple sclerosis. Sequencing used immunoSEQ multiplex PCR; TCRdb keeps in-frame clones, though not all of them. This table holds just under 65,000 clones, about 90% found once. Sequenced here: peripheral blood, sampled in the second trimester of pregnancy. These receptor sequences come from a female donor in good health, enrolled as a control in a pregnancy study.

This chain joins TRBV6-1 and TRBJ1-2, with 8 bases lining up with TRBD1. The V gene's germline CDR1 is MNHNS and CDR2 SASEGT. The CDR3 runs 14 residues. J was trimmed by 2 bases and V by 6 bases; bases with no gene match: 5. CDR3 in amino acids: CASRRDRPNYGYTF. The CDR3 DNA reads as TGTGCCAGCAGGAGGGACAGGCCGAACTATGGCTACACCTTC.

On this clone: The sample contains more than one DNA sequence encoding this CDR3. This chain connects TRBV5-1 to TRBJ1-1; TRBD1 might be the D (6 bases). V lost 0 bases to trimming and J lost 5 bases, with 11 bases between them. This CDR3 spans 14 amino acids. Per the germline V gene, CDR1 is SGHRS and CDR2 is YFSETQ. DNA of the CDR3: TGCGCCAGCAGCTTGGACAGGGTCGATACTGAAGCTTTCTTT. It encodes CASSLDRVDTEAFF.

The V gene is TRBV19, the J gene TRBJ1-2; 9 bases match TRBD1. The junction had 4 bases not matched to a gene; V was cut back by 7 bases and J by 4 bases. The CDR3 loop spans 13 amino acids. Germline CDR1 reads LNHDA; CDR2 reads SQIVND (reference sequence). The CDR3 region is CASTGQGPYGYTF. For the CDR3, the DNA is TGTGCCAGTACGGGACAGGGTCCCTATGGCTACACCTTC. Using reference TRBV19 and TRBJ1-2 for the parts outside the CDR3, the full variable domain is DGGITQSPKYLFRKEGQNVTLSCEQNLNHDAMYWYRQDPGQGLRLIYYSQIVNDFQKGDIAEGYSVSREKKESFPLTVTSAQKNPTAFYLCASTGQGPYGYTFGSGTRLTVV.

The table lists this clone with a count of one. The chain joins TRBV30 to TRBJ1-1; D is uncertain. V was clipped by 3 bases and J by 0 bases, with 8 bases between them. This CDR3 spans 13 amino acids. CDR1 GTSNPN and CDR2 SVGIG come from the germline V gene (reference sequence). CDR3 sequence: CAWRHSLNTEAFF. The CDR3 region has the DNA TGTGCCTGGAGACACAGCTTGAACACTGAAGCTTTCTTT.

The J gene is TRBJ2-1, the V gene TRBV6-5; the match to TRBD1 covers 7 bases. J lost 9 bases, V lost 6 bases, and 8 bases had no gene match. Germline V gene lookup returns CDR1 MNHEY and CDR2 SVGAGI. The CDR3 runs to 13 residues. The CDR3: CASRGGGSREQFF. The CDR3 DNA sequence: TGTGCCAGCAGAGGGGGCGGATCGCGTGAGCAGTTCTTC.

V gene TRBV5-8 combines with J gene TRBJ1-1; TRBD1 is a possible D gene (6 bases). Trimming removed 0 bases from V and 8 bases from J, with 17 bases in between. Germline lookup yields CDR1 SGHTS and CDR2 YDEGEE. The CDR3 totals 15 residues. In DNA, the CDR3 is TGTGCCAGCAGCTTGGCACTGACAGGTCGAATCGAAGCTTTCTTT. Protein: CASSLALTGRIEAFF.

The chain couples TRBV19 to TRBJ2-5; maybe TRBD1 (5 bases). Germline lookup yields CDR1 LNHDA and CDR2 SQIVND (reference sequence). V was cut by 5 bases and J by 5 bases, with 15 bases left in between. CDR3 length equals 14 residues. CDR3 sequence reads: CASSVDSLGETQYF. For the CDR3, the DNA is TGTGCCAGTAGTGTTGACAGTTTAGGGGAGACCCAGTACTTC.

The chain joins TRBV27 to TRBJ1-1, with D possibly being TRBD1 (5 bases). Looked up from germline, CDR1 is MNHEY and CDR2 is SMNVEV (reference sequence). The CDR3 runs 16 residues. V dropped 4 bases and J dropped 1 base, with 16 bases sitting between them. CDR3 coding DNA: TGTGCCAGCAGTTCCTCCGGGGGAAGGAGGAACACTGAAGCTTTCTTT. Translation gives CASSSSGGRRNTEAFF.

V and J are TRBV20-1 and TRBJ2-1; tentatively, D is TRBD2 (5 bases). This CDR3 contains 11 residues. V was shortened by 2 bases and J by 15 bases, with 14 bases between the two germline ends. CDR1 is DFQATT, CDR2 SNEGSKA, per germline (reference sequence). As DNA, the CDR3 is TGCAGTGCTAGATCTAGCTTTTCGCGGTTCTTC. Protein product: CSARSSFSRFF.

The chain employs TRBV6-5 and TRBJ1-2; the D gene is possibly TRBD1 (5 bases). Germline CDR1 and CDR2: MNHEY and SVGAGI. The CDR3 is 15 amino acids. The V end lost 4 bases, the J end lost 2 bases, and 14 bases lay between the germline ends. The CDR3 DNA reads TGTGCCAGCAGTTTGACGCAGGGTGGAAACTATGGCTACACCTTC. Protein sequence: CASSLTQGGNYGYTF.

Points on this clone: Germline and junction disagree at one end, which may indicate a read error. The J gene is TRBJ2-2, the V gene TRBV7-7; 8 bases are a match to TRBD1. The germline gives CDR1 SSHAT, CDR2 FNYEAQ (reference sequence). The CDR3 runs to 15 residues. The CDR3 DNA sequence: TGTGCTAGCAGCTTACGACAGGGGATTACCGGGGAGCTGTTTTTT. Its protein product is CASSLRQGITGELFF.

J is TRBJ2-3 and V is TRBV9; no definite D call. The CDR3 totals 13 residues. V dropped 2 bases and J dropped 2 bases, with 6 bases sitting between them. Germline V gene sequence: CDR1 SGDLS, CDR2 YYNGEE. The CDR3 spells CASSVTTTDTQYF. DNA for the CDR3: TGTGCCAGCAGCGTGACAACCACAGATACGCAGTATTTT.

This sequence joins TRBV5-6 and TRBJ2-2; TRBD2 is a possible D gene (6 bases). CDR3 size: 17 residues. Looked up from germline, CDR1 is SGHDT and CDR2 is YYEEEE. V was clipped by 2 bases and J by 1 base, with 15 bases between them. The CDR3 nucleotides are TGTGCCAGCAGCTTTTCTCAGACTAGGCTGAACACCGGGGAGCTGTTTTTT. Residues: CASSFSQTRLNTGELFF.

The CDR3 sequence: CASSMYQSTDTQYF. Here the CDR3 DNA reads TGTGCCAGTAGTATGTATCAGAGCACAGATACGCAGTATTTT. This chain connects TRBV19 to TRBJ2-3; D remains ambiguous. The CDR3 covers 14 residues. Germline V CDR1 and CDR2: LNHDA, SQIVND (reference sequence). V was clipped by 3 bases and J by 0 bases, with 7 bases between them.

This rearrangement joins TRBV10-1 to TRBJ2-1, with D tentatively TRBD2 (7 bases). V lost 8 bases to trimming and J lost 13 bases, with 15 bases between them. The CDR3 totals 11 residues. CDR1 is WNHNN, CDR2 SYGVQD, per germline (reference sequence). The CDR3 DNA is TGCGCCAGCGGGTTGTCGGGGGGCCAGTTCTTC. Its translation is CASGLSGGQFF.

In this sample, this clone turned up once. V is TRBV29-1 and J is TRBJ2-1; 7 bases are shared with TRBD2. The ends lost 2 bases at V and 10 bases at J; junction bases unmatched: 14. Germline CDR1 is SQVTM and CDR2 is ANQGSEA. The CDR3 length is 15 residues. The chain's CDR3 is CSVEFGGSPTGEQFF. The CDR3 DNA reads TGCAGCGTTGAATTCGGGGGGAGCCCCACTGGGGAGCAGTTCTTC.

In its sample, this clone was seen once. This chain connects TRBV25-1 to TRBJ2-7; no clear D. The CDR3 runs 15 residues. V was clipped by 2 bases and J by 4 bases, with 15 bases between them. Looked up from germline, CDR1 is MGHDK and CDR2 is SYGVNS. CDR3 sequence reads: CASSEIRVGVYEQYF. DNA for the CDR3: TGTGCCAGCAGTGAAATACGGGTTGGAGTATACGAGCAGTACTTC.

CDR3 in amino acids: CASSTFGGLSSYNEQFF. The CDR3 DNA follows: TGTGCCAGTAGTACCTTCGGGGGGCTGAGCTCCTACAATGAGCAGTTCTTC. This chain uses TRBV19 with TRBJ2-1; a possible D gene is TRBD2 (7 bases). The V end lost 4 bases, the J end lost 0 bases, and 16 bases lay between the germline ends. The CDR3 runs 17 residues. Germline CDR1 is LNHDA and CDR2 is SQIVND (reference sequence).

This clone was seen only once. V usage is TRBV5-1 and J usage is TRBJ2-3; 9 bases align to TRBD1. There are 17 residues in the CDR3. Germline trimming cut 0 bases from V and 1 base from J; bases unmatched to any gene: 6. The V gene's germline CDR1 is SGHRS and CDR2 YFSETQ. DNA of the CDR3: TGCGCCAGCAGCTTGGCCACAGGGGGCGAGGGCACAGATACGCAGTATTTT. This codes for CASSLATGGEGTDTQYF.

This clone was counted only a few times. The J gene is TRBJ1-2, the V gene TRBV10-1, with D tentatively TRBD1 (5 bases). V gave up 5 bases and J gave up 8 bases, with 15 bases separating them. CDR3 length: 13 residues. The germline CDR1 and CDR2 sequences are WNHNN and SYGVQD (reference sequence). DNA of the CDR3: TGCGCCAGCAGTCCGACTGCGGGGGGAGGCTACACCTTC. Translated, it gives CASSPTAGGGYTF.

V usage is TRBV7-6 and J usage is TRBJ2-7; D possibly corresponds to TRBD1 (5 bases). The CDR3 has 14 amino acids. Germline V gene sequence: CDR1 SGHVS, CDR2 FNYEAQ. V was cut by 7 bases and J by 0 bases, with 13 bases left in between. The CDR3 loop is CASTLGQGSYEQYF. In nucleotides, the CDR3 is TGTGCCAGCACCCTCGGGCAGGGCTCCTACGAGCAGTACTTC.

In its sample, this clone was seen once. The J gene is TRBJ1-1, the V gene TRBV7-2; TRBD1 is a possible D gene (5 bases). Looked up from germline, CDR1 is SGHTA and CDR2 is FQGNSA. CDR3 length: 13 amino acids. V dropped 5 bases and J dropped 4 bases, with 11 bases sitting between them. CDR3 sequence: CASSGFGGTEAFF. In DNA, the CDR3 is TGTGCCAGCAGCGGGTTCGGGGGCACTGAAGCTTTCTTT.

V and J are TRBV2 and TRBJ1-2; D remains ambiguous. The CDR3 has 11 residues. The V gene lost 7 bases and the J gene lost 4 bases, with 7 bases spanning the gap. The germline CDR1 and CDR2 sequences are SNHLY and FYNNEI. The CDR3 bases are TGTGCCAGCACACAGAGCTATGGCTACACCTTC. It codes for CASTQSYGYTF.

The chain links TRBV19 to TRBJ1-1; TRBD1 is a possible D gene (6 bases). V lost 0 bases and J lost 1, with 12 bases in between. Looked up from germline, CDR1 is LNHDA and CDR2 is SQIVND (reference sequence). The CDR3 runs 16 residues. In DNA form, the CDR3 reads TGTGCCAGTAGTATAGACACAGGGATCTCGAACACTGAAGCTTTCTTT. It translates to CASSIDTGISNTEAFF.

The gene calls are TRBV29-1 and TRBJ1-2; TRBD1 matches at 11 bases. The germline V gene encodes CDR1 SQVTM and CDR2 ANQGSEA. The CDR3 covers 13 residues. The V segment lost 6 bases and the J segment 7 bases; nucleotides outside the gene matches: 7. The CDR3: CSVTGQGEGGYTF. DNA for the CDR3: TGCAGCGTAACGGGACAGGGGGAGGGTGGCTACACCTTC. Looking up the rest from reference TRBV29-1 and TRBJ1-2 gives the full variable domain: SAVISQKPSRDICQRGTSLTIQCQVDSQVTMMFWYRQQPGQSLTLIATANQGSEATYESGFVIDKFPISRPNLTFSTLTVSNMSPEDSSIYLCSVTGQGEGGYTFGSGTRLTVV.

V is TRBV2 and J is TRBJ2-7; the D gene is possibly TRBD1 (6 bases). V lost 6 bases and J 3 bases, leaving 24 bases between the germline ends. The germline gives CDR1 SNHLY, CDR2 FYNNEI. The CDR3 is 17 residues long. CDR3 residues: CASRQLAGGGGIYEQYF. CDR3 sequence (DNA): TGTGCCAGCAGACAACTGGCGGGTGGGGGCGGCATCTACGAGCAGTACTTC.

This clone was seen a few times. V and J are TRBV28 and TRBJ1-1; D is perhaps TRBD1 (5 bases). Trimming stripped 6 bases from V and 2 bases from J, with 10 bases between. Germline loops: CDR1 MDHEN, CDR2 SYDVKM. The CDR3 is 13 amino acids. CDR3 protein: CASRGGRNTEAFF. DNA for the CDR3: TGTGCCAGCAGGGGGGGACGAAACACTGAAGCTTTCTTT.

The J gene is TRBJ2-5, the V gene TRBV4-1; weak D call: TRBD2 (6 bases). The length of the CDR3 is 15 residues. The V end lost 1 base, the J end lost 5 bases, and 14 bases lay between the germline ends. Per the germline V gene, CDR1 is MGHRA and CDR2 is YSYEKL. The CDR3 nucleotides read TGCGCCAGCAGCCAAGGAGCCCTAGCGCGGGAGACCCAGTACTTC. Translated: CASSQGALARETQYF.